What follows are 12 T cell receptor beta chains derived from one specimen sequenced in a study of Graves' ophthalmopathy and Graves' hyperthyroidism. CDR3 regions of TCR beta were amplified from RNA transcripts. Following a first-round RT-PCR that used HTBI primers, a second-round multiplex PCR was carried out. TCRdb re-derived calls from the multiplex PCR reads in MiXCR, one entry per CDR3 protein. This table holds about 500,000 distinct CDR3 sequences, around 15% found once. Input material: blood. These receptors all stem from a young woman with Graves' ophthalmopathy.

Many counts were recorded for this clonotype. This chain connects TRBV5-1 to TRBJ1-1; TRBD1 might be the D (5 bases). Trimming shortened V by 0 bases and J by 3 bases, and 12 bases separated the two germline ends. Germline V gene lookup returns CDR1 SGHRS and CDR2 YFSETQ. This CDR3 is 15 amino acids long. CDR3 nucleotides: TGCGCCAGCAGCTTGGCTCCGGGACTGGACACTGAAGCTTTCTTT. Translated: CASSLAPGLDTEAFF.

This clonotype was seen at least ten times. This rearrangement joins TRBV28 to TRBJ2-4; a possible D gene is TRBD1 (6 bases). CDR3 length: 15 amino acids. Per germline, CDR1 MDHEN and CDR2 SYDVKM. The V and J ends lost 1 base and 1 base respectively, with 8 bases between them. CDR3 residues: CASSLSGAAKNIQYF. The CDR3 region has the DNA TGTGCCAGCAGTTTATCAGGGGCCGCCAAAAACATTCAGTACTTC.

This clonotype appeared many times. This chain's CDR3 is CASQLKSAYEQYF. The CDR3 coding sequence is TGTGCCAGCCAGCTGAAATCGGCCTACGAGCAGTACTTC. This sequence joins TRBV10-3 and TRBJ2-7; the D is unclear. The ends were cut back, 10 bases at V and 2 bases at J, with 15 bases in the middle. The CDR3 has 13 residues. Germline V gene lookup returns CDR1 ENHRY and CDR2 SYGVKD.

This clonotype was observed many times. V is TRBV2 and J is TRBJ2-7, with TRBD1 matching 7 bases. The CDR3 runs 13 residues. In germline, CDR1 is SNHLY, CDR2 FYNNEI. With V trimmed by 3 bases and J by 2 bases, 1 base remained unmatched. CDR3 loop: CASSEGTAYEQYF. The CDR3 nucleotides read TGTGCCAGCAGTGAGGGGACAGCCTACGAGCAGTACTTC.

This clonotype was observed at least ten times. The gene calls are TRBV3-1 and TRBJ2-5; 7 bases map to TRBD2. Germline values: CDR1 LGHDT, CDR2 YNNKEL (reference sequence). The CDR3 length is 13 residues. Trimming cost V 3 bases and J 4 bases; bases outside gene matches: 2. The CDR3 sequence is CASSQRGIETQYF. The CDR3 DNA sequence: TGTGCCAGCAGCCAGCGGGGGATAGAGACCCAGTACTTC.

The table lists this clonotype with many counts. The chain employs TRBV18 and TRBJ1-1, with a tentative D call TRBD1 (6 bases). The V end was cut by 2 bases, the J end by 4 bases, with 14 bases between. The CDR3 spans 15 residues. CDR1 is KGHSH and CDR2 is LQKENI in the germline V gene. The CDR3 loop is CASSPIQGSGTEAFF. CDR3 sequence (DNA): TGTGCCAGCTCACCAATACAGGGCAGCGGCACTGAAGCTTTCTTT.

This clonotype was recorded at least ten times. This chain uses TRBV6-1 with TRBJ1-1, with TRBD1 as a possible D gene (5 bases). CDR1 and CDR2 (germline): MNHNS, SASEGT. V dropped 5 bases and J dropped 3 bases, with 19 bases sitting between them. The CDR3 is 16 residues long. The DNA for the CDR3 is TGTGCCAGCAGTCCCCGGATAGATTGGGGGTACACTGAAGCTTTCTTT. This sequence encodes CASSPRIDWGYTEAFF.

The gene calls are TRBV2 and TRBJ1-2, with no clear D. This CDR3 has 14 amino acids. V lost 8 bases and J lost 3, with 16 bases in between. Germline assignment: CDR1 SNHLY and CDR2 FYNNEI. Written as DNA, the CDR3 is TGTGCCAGCGACCAGCTCCAAGGCCACTATGGCTACACCTTC. Amino acid sequence: CASDQLQGHYGYTF.

This clonotype was seen at least ten times. V gene TRBV28 combines with J gene TRBJ2-3, with D unresolved. In germline, CDR1 is MDHEN, CDR2 SYDVKM. V shed 3 bases and J shed 0 bases, with 13 bases lying between them. The CDR3 consists of 16 residues. The DNA for the CDR3 is TGTGCCAGCAGTTTCACCCGTGGTTCTAGCACAGATACGCAGTATTTT. This gives the protein CASSFTRGSSTDTQYF.

This clonotype was counted ten times or more. The chain links TRBV6-5 to TRBJ1-2; a possible D gene is TRBD1 (5 bases). The CDR3 runs 14 residues. CDR1 MNHEY and CDR2 SVGAGI come from the germline V gene. V lost 2 bases to trimming and J lost 5 bases, with 12 bases between them. The CDR3 DNA reads as TGTGCCAGCAGTTACGGCACGGGGGATTATGGCTACACCTTC. Protein product: CASSYGTGDYGYTF.

This clonotype was detected ten times or more. This chain links TRBV27 with TRBJ1-2; TRBD1 aligns across 9 bases. V lost 5 bases and J lost 7; bases outside the gene matches: 8. Germline V gene data show CDR1 as MNHEY and CDR2 as SMNVEV (reference sequence). The CDR3 covers 14 residues. The CDR3 spells CASSPTGGVGGYTF. The CDR3 nucleotides are TGTGCCAGCAGTCCGACAGGGGGGGTCGGTGGCTACACCTTC.

The table lists this clonotype with many counts. The chain couples TRBV29-1 to TRBJ1-1; TRBD1 might be the D (6 bases). Germline V gene data show CDR1 as SQVTM and CDR2 as ANQGSEA. The CDR3 extends over 11 amino acids. The V gene lost 5 bases and the J gene lost 8 bases, with 12 bases spanning the gap. The CDR3 nucleotides read TGCAGCGTTCATACAGGGAAAGAAGCTTTCTTT. Residues: CSVHTGKEAFF.